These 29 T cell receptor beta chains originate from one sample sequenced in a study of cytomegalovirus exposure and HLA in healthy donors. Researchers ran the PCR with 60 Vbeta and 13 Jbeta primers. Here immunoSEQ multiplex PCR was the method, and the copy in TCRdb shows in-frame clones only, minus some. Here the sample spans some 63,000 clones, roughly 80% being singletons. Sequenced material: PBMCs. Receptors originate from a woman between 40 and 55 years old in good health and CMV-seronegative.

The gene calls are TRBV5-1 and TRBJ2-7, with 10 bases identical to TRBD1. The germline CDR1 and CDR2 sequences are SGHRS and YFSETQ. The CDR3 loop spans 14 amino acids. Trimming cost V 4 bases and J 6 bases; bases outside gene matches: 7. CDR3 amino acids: CASSHYGTGVEQYF. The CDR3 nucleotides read TGCGCCAGCAGCCACTACGGGACAGGGGTCGAGCAGTACTTC.

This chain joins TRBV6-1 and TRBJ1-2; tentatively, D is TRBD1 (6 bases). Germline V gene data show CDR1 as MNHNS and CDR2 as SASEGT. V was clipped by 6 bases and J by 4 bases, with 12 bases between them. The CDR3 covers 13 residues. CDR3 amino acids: CASRGGPTYGYTF. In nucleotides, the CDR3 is TGTGCCAGCAGGGGGGGGCCTACCTATGGCTACACCTTC.

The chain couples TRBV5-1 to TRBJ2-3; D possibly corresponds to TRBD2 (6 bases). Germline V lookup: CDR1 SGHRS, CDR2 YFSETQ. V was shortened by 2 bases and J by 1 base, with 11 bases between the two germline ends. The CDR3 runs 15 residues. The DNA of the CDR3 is TGCGCCAGCAGCTTCAGGACGGGGGGCACAGATACGCAGTATTTT. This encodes CASSFRTGGTDTQYF.

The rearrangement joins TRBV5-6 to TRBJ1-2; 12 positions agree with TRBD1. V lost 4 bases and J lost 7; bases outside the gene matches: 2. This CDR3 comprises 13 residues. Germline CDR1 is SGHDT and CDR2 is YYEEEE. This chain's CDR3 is CASSRDRGPGYTF. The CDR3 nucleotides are TGTGCCAGCAGCCGGGACAGGGGGCCTGGCTACACCTTC.

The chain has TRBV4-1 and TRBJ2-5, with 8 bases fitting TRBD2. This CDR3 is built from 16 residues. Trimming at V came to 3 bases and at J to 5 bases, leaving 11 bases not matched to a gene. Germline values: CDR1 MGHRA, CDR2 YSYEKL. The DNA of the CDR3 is TGCGCCAGCAGCCACGAACTAGCGGCCCTTTCGGAGACCCAGTACTTC. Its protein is CASSHELAALSETQYF.

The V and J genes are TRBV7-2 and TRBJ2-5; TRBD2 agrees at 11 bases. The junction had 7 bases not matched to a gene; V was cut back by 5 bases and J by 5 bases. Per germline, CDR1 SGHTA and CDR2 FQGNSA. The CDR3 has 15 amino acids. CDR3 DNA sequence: TGTGCCAGCAGCCAAAGGACTAGCGGGCGGGAGACCCAGTACTTC. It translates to CASSQRTSGRETQYF.

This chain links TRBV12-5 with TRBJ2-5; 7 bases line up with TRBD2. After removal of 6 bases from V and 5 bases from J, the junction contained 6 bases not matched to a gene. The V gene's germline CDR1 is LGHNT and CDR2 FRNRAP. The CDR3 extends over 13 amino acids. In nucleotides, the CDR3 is TGTGCTAGTGGGAACAGCGGGACTGAGACCCAGTACTTC. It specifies CASGNSGTETQYF.

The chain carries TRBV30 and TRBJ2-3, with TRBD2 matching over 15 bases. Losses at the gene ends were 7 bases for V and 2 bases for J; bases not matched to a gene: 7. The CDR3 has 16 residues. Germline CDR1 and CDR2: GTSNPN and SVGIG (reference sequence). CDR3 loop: CAFGLAGGPVTDTQYF. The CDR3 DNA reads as TGTGCCTTCGGACTAGCGGGAGGGCCGGTCACAGATACGCAGTATTTT.

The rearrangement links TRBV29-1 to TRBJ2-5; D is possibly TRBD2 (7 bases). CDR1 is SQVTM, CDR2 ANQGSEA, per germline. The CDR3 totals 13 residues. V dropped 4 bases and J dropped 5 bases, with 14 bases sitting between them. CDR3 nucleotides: TGCAGCGTTGGGGGGGGCTCGGAGGAGACCCAGTACTTC. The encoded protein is CSVGGGSEETQYF.

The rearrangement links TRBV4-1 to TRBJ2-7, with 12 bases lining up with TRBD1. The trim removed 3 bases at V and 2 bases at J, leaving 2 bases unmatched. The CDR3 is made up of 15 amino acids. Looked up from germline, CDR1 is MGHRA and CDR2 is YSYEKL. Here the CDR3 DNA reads TGCGCCAGCAGCCACCGGGACAGGGGGCCCTACGAGCAGTACTTC. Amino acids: CASSHRDRGPYEQYF.

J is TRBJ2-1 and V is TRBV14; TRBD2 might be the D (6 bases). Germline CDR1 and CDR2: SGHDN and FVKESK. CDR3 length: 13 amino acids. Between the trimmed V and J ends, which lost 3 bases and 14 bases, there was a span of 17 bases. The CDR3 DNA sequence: TGTGCCAGCAGCCACTTGAGGAAGTCGGGAGAGTTCTTC. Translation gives CASSHLRKSGEFF. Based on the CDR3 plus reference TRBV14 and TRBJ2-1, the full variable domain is EAGVTQFPSHSVIEKGQTVTLRCDPISGHDNLYWYRRVMGKEIKFLLHFVKESKQDESGMPNNRFLAERTGGTYSTLKVQPAELEDSGVYFCASSHLRKSGEFFGPGTRLTVL.

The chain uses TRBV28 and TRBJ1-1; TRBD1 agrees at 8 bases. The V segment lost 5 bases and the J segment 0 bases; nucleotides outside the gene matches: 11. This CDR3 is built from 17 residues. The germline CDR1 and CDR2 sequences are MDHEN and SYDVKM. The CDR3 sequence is CASSPDRGKGLNTEAFF. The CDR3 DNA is TGTGCCAGCAGTCCAGACAGGGGAAAAGGGTTGAACACTGAAGCTTTCTTT.

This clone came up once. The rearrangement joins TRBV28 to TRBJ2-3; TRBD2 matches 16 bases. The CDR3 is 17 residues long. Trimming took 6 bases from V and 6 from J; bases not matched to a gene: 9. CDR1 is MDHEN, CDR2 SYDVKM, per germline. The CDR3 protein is CASSDGTSGRAVDTQYF. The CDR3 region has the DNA TGTGCCAGCAGCGACGGGACTAGCGGGAGGGCGGTGGATACGCAGTATTTT.

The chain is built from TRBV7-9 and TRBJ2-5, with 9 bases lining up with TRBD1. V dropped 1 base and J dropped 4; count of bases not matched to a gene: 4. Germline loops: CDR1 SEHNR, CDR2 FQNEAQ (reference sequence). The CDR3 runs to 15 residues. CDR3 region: CASSLVGTGRETQYF. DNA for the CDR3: TGTGCCAGCAGCTTAGTTGGGACAGGGCGAGAGACCCAGTACTTC.

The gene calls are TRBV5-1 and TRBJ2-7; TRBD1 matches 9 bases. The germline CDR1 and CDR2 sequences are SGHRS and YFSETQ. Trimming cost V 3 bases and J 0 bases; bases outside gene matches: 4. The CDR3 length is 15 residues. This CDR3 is CASSSGQGLSYEQYF. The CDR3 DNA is TGCGCCAGCAGCTCGGGACAGGGACTCTCCTACGAGCAGTACTTC.

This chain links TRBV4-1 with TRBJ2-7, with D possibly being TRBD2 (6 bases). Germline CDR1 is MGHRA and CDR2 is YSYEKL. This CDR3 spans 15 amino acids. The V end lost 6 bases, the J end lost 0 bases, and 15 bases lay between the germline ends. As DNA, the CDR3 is TGCGCCAGCAGGACTAGGGCTTTGAGCTCCTACGAGCAGTACTTC. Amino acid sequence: CASRTRALSSYEQYF.

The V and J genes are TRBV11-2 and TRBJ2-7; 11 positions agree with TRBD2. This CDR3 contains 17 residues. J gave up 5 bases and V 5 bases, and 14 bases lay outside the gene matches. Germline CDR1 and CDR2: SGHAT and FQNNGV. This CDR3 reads CASSNFLTSGRSHEQYF. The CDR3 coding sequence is TGTGCCAGCAGCAACTTCCTAACTAGCGGGAGATCACACGAGCAGTACTTC.

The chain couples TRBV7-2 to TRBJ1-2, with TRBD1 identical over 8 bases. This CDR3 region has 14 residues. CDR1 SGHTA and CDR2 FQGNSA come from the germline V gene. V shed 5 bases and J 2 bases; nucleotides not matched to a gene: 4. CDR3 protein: CASSLWTGNYGYTF. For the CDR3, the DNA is TGTGCCAGCAGCCTCTGGACAGGGAACTATGGCTACACCTTC.

This chain's CDR3 is CASSQDRASGPYNEQFF. In DNA, the CDR3 is TGCGCCAGCAGCCAAGATCGGGCTAGCGGACCGTACAATGAGCAGTTCTTC. The chain employs TRBV4-1 and TRBJ2-1; TRBD2 matches at 7 bases. This CDR3 is 17 amino acids long. After removal of 0 bases from V and 4 bases from J, the junction contained 9 bases not matched to a gene. Germline V gives CDR1 MGHRA, CDR2 YSYEKL.

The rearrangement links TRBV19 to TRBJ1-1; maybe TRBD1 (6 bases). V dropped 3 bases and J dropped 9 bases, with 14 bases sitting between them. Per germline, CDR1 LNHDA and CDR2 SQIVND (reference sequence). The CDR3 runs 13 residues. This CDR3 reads CASSIRQDDKAFF. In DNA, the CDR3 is TGTGCCAGTAGTATTAGACAGGACGACAAAGCTTTCTTT.

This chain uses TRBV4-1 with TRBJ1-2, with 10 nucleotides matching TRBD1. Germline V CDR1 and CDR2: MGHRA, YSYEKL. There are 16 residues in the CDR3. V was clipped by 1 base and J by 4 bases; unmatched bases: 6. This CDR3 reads CASSQVGTGALYGYTF. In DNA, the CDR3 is TGCGCCAGCAGCCAAGTTGGGACAGGGGCCCTCTATGGCTACACCTTC.

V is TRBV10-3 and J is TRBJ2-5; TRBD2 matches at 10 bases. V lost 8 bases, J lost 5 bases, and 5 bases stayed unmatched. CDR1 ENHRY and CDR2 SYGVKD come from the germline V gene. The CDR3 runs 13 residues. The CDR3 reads CAIQREGRETQYF. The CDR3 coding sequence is TGTGCCATCCAGCGGGAGGGTAGGGAGACCCAGTACTTC.

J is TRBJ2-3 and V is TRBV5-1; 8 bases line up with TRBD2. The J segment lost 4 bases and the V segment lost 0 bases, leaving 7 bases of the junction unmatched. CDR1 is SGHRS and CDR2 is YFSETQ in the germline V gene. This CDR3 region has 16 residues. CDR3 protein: CASSLGRAGGPDTQYF. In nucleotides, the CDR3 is TGCGCCAGCAGCTTGGGAAGGGCGGGAGGACCAGATACGCAGTATTTT.

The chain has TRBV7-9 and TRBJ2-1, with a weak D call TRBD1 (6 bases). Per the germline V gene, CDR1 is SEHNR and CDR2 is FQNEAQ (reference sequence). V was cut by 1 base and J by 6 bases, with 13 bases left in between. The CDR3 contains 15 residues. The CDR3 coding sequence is TGTGCCAGCAGCTTAGTTCAGGGGACAACCAATGAGCAGTTCTTC. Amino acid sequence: CASSLVQGTTNEQFF. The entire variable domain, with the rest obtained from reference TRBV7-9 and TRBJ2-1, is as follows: DTGVSQNPRHKITKRGQNVTFRCDPISEHNRLYWYRQTLGQGPEFLTYFQNEAQLEKSRLLSDRFSAERPKGSFSTLEIQRTEQGDSAMYLCASSLVQGTTNEQFFGPGTRLTVL.

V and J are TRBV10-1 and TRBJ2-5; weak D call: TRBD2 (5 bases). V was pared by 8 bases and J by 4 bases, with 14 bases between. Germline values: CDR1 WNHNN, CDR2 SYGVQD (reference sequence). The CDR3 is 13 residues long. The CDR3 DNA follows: TGCGCCAGCGCAAGAGGGCAGGCAGAGACCCAGTACTTC. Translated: CASARGQAETQYF.

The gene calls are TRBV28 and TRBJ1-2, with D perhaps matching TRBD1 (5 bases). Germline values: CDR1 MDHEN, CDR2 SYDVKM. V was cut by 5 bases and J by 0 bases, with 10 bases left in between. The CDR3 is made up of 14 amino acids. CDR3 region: CASSAPTANYGYTF. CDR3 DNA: TGTGCCAGCAGTGCCCCGACAGCTAACTATGGCTACACCTTC.

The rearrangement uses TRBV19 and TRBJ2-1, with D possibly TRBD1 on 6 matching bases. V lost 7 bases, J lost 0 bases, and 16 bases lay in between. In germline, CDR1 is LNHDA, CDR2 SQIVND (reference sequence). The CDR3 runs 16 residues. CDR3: CASTSDSRSSYNEQFF. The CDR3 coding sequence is TGTGCCAGTACCTCGGACAGCAGGAGCTCCTACAATGAGCAGTTCTTC.

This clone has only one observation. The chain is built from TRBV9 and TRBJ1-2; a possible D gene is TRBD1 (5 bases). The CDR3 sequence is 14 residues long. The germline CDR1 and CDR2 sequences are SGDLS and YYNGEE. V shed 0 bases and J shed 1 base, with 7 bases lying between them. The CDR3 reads CASSVGQLNYGYTF. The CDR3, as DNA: TGTGCCAGCAGCGTAGGACAGCTTAACTATGGCTACACCTTC.

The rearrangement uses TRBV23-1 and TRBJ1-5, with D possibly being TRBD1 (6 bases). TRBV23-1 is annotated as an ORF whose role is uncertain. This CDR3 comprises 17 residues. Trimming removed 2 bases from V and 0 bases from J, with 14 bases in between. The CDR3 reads CASSQQGPTYSNQPQHF. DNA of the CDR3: TGCGCCAGCAGTCAACAGGGGCCGACCTATAGCAATCAGCCCCAGCATTTT.